This T cell receptor beta chain was recorded in a study of STAT5B mutations in CD4+ large granular lymphocyte leukemia. Study-level information: Healthy donors showed HLA-associated enrichment of the CDR3 'QG' motif.

Of note for this clone: Its antigen is still unknown.

The germline CDR1 and CDR2 sequences are MNHEY and SMNVEV (reference sequence). The CDR3 length is 13 residues. Trimming stripped 4 bases from V and 3 bases from J, with 7 bases between. The assay was immunoSEQ multiplex PCR, and TCRdb's table has in-frame clones only and misses some. This table holds roughly 48,000 clones, about three quarters found once. Study-wide findings and caveats: Compared with healthy controls (2/35), patient top clones favored TRBV06 (8/27). Without putative leukemic clones, patient CD4-sorted repertoires remained more clonal than healthy CD4+ repertoires.

The sequence came from a human donor in good health. This chain joins TRBV27 and TRBJ1-3, with D perhaps TRBD1 (5 bases). The sequenced material came from CD4+ T cells from blood buffy coats. The CDR3 loop reads CASSWGFGNTIYF. CDR3 DNA sequence: TGTGCCAGCAGTTGGGGCTTTGGAAACACCATATATTTT.